This T cell receptor beta chain was recorded in a study of PD-1 blockade in classical Hodgkin lymphoma. Whole-study context: Patients received nivolumab 3 mg/kg intravenously every 2 weeks.

All trial patients relapsed after autologous stem cell transplantation. Concerning this clone: Its cognate antigen is unknown.

TCRdb keeps only in-frame clones here, not all; method: immunoSEQ multiplex PCR. The data show more than 90,000 clones, approximately 90% seen once. Overall study results and limits: What caused the repertoire differences, perhaps disease activity or prior therapy, remains undefined.

This sample comprised peripheral blood mononuclear cells (PBMCs), obtained before the second cycle of nivolumab. The receptor's source is a human donor with classical Hodgkin lymphoma.

CDR3 DNA: TGTGCCAGCAGCCAAGATCATAGGCGGGTTGATCCACCCCTCCACTTT. Translation gives CASSQDHRRVDPPLHF. The chain has TRBV14 and TRBJ1-6; D unresolved. Trimming shortened V by 0 bases and J by 11 bases, and 17 bases separated the two germline ends. There are 16 residues in the CDR3. Germline V gene data show CDR1 as SGHDN and CDR2 as FVKESK.